The present entry profiles one T cell receptor (beta chain) with its context. The method was immunoSEQ multiplex PCR; TCRdb's version includes in-frame clones alone and lacks a portion of them. Of under 80,000 clones in the sample, about 91% were seen once. These data belong to a study of technical replicates of blood from a handful of donors. The V gene's germline CDR1 is MNHEY and CDR2 SVGAGI. This CDR3 has 11 residues. V gave up 5 bases and J gave up 13 bases, with 12 bases separating them. Sample: T cells isolated from PBMCs. The source is a human donor in good health. Some clones in this sample may be carry-over from other donors' samples. The chain carries TRBV6-5 and TRBJ2-1; TRBD1 is a possible D gene (6 bases). The CDR3 DNA sequence: TGTGCCAGCAGTACCCGACAGGCTCAGTTCTTC. It encodes CASSTRQAQFF.